This TCR beta chain was observed in a study of shared clonotypes between healthy human individuals (dated by TCRdb to 2018 to 2021). As for the study more broadly: A couple of women and a few men aged 18 to 49 years were included in the cohort. Each donor's leukapheresis produced roughly between about 0.8 and 10 billion PBMCs. Per donor, three plates each were used for CD4 naive and CD4 memory, two for CD8 naive, and one for CD8 memory. Blood TCR repertoires of five healthy adults were deeply sequenced to estimate repertoire size and the extent of clonotype sharing between individuals. To increase sequencing depth and limit assay-specific biases, different laboratories used diverse techniques to prepare libraries and sequence TCR repertoires.

The donors were healthy, HIV-negative adults who had no recently reported acute infections or vaccinations. Every donor was a Caucasian adult residing in Nashville, Tennessee, USA. CD4+ T cells were enriched by magnetic negative selection; naive cells were then positively selected on CD45RA, and the negative fraction formed the memory subset. Blood was obtained by leukapheresis, after which PBMCs were separated by Ficoll-Histopaque density gradient centrifugation and cryopreserved in liquid nitrogen vapor phase. Analytical flow cytometry was used to check the purity and quantity of every magnetically sorted T cell population. Each sorted fraction had its genomic DNA isolated and then quantified by UV absorbance on a Nanodrop 2000c. Results the study describes overall, beyond this receptor: Compared with non-shared clonotypes, the clonotypes found in all four sorted-subset donors had higher generation probabilities. Across a few donors, around 5% of naive CD4, around 3.3% of naive CD8, about 2.3% of memory CD4, and approximately 0.4% of memory CD8 clonotypes were shared. Naive subsets generally had larger estimated clonotype richness than memory subsets. The small number of donors limited the genetic and exposure-history diversity represented. Based on pairwise subsampling, the degree of clonotype sharing among donors was expected to be affected by sequencing depth. Incomplete sequencing was indicated by rarefaction of sorted-subset datasets, despite the large sequencing depth. Sampling was limited to blood, and TCR repertoires in tissue likely differ from TCR repertoires in blood.

TCR CDR3 regions were amplified from genomic DNA by multiplex PCR using the deep immunoSEQ assay. Genomic DNA extracted from each cell subset was distributed evenly over all wells of several immunoSEQ 96-well plates, and each plate served as one replicate. For sorted subsets, approximately 210 ng genomic DNA, equal to 30,000 to 35,000 T cell genomes, was loaded into each replicate PCR. Purified libraries were measured with a Qubit 3.0 fluorometer, size-checked on a Bioanalyzer 2100, and measured again with the KAPA Library Quantification kit. Each immunoSEQ 96-well plate was sequenced on its own single-read 150-cycle Illumina NextSeq 550 flow cell. On the authors' methods: Because only junctional sequences without quality scores were contained in the immunoSEQ output, filtering matching that applied to full-length reads could not be performed. To assign V/J genes and CDR3, sequences were annotated against IMGT germline references using PyIR, a Python wrapper for IgBLAST v1.9. Reads with weak V/J assignments (E-value above 1e-6), missing CDR3, stop codons, out-of-frame junctions, or ambiguous translated residues were removed. V3J clonotypes were defined by identical inferred V gene, J gene, and CDR3 amino acid sequence. To compute the percentage overlap between repertoires, the number of shared unique clonotypes was divided by the size of the smaller repertoire. RTK rarefaction, the Chao1 estimator, and Recon v2.1 estimates of unobserved clonotypes were used to assess repertoire richness. For all TCRbeta clonotypes obtained by the gDNA method from several donors, generation probabilities were computed with OLGA. Imported from immuneACCESS, the table was reduced by TCRdb to in-frame sequences with V and J called. These copies leave out some clones; in studies compared against another copy, an unresolved V gene accounts for under half, and the cause of the remainder is not known. V and J calls and clone size are as listed in that table; D and trimming were resolved from the DNA. Present in this sample are 2.5 million or so clones, roughly 92% of which were seen just once. Of the sample, 0.14% is held by the ten largest clones.

The CDR3 holds 15 amino acids from the cysteine to the phenylalanine. CDR3 DNA is the only sequence kept; it has 45 bases, read in frame from the first base. CDR1 is given as SNHLY and CDR2 as FYNNEI, both from the germline V gene. V is pared back by 2 bases and J by 4 bases, with 11 bases lying between the germline termini. Comment on this clone: Its antigen remains unidentified. It has no much larger one-base neighbor in the sample; base qualities were not kept.

This sequence originates from a man aged 18 to 35 in good health. The sequenced sample consisted of naive CD4+ T cells sorted from blood. The sample's cell subset or site label, in plain terms: CD45RA+ positively selected. Recombination connected TRBV2 to TRBJ2-2, with TRBD2 tentatively as D gene (6 bases match). The base sequence is TGTGCCAGCAGTGAACCCGGGGAGGTCACCGGGGAGCTGTTTTTT. This sequence encodes CASSEPGEVTGELFF.